The clone carrying this T cell receptor beta chain was picked up many times. Germline loops: CDR1 WSHSY, CDR2 SAAADI. CDR3 length equals 13 residues. Trimming took off 8 bases at V and 7 bases at J, with 16 bases between the two ends. Time point defined: sample taken at primary tumor resection. The input material, whole RNA from tumor, nontumor lung or frozen PBMC, was sequenced unsorted. The 55 to 90 donors had untreated early-stage non-small cell lung cancer. These data belong to a study of spatial heterogeneity in lung cancer. Overall study context: The library had UMIs, and each TCR and UMI pair averaged more than ten raw reads.

A unique molecular identifier was carried by every single TCR cDNA molecule. TCRdb re-called the 5' RACE reads with MiXCR, one entry per CDR3 protein. There are 20,000 to 25,000 distinct CDR3 sequences in the sample; approximately 7% occur only once, and 13% to 15% lies in the top ten. This TCR derives from a male donor with early-stage non-small cell lung cancer. This rearrangement joins TRBV10-2 to TRBJ2-3, with D possibly TRBD2 on 6 matching bases. Sequenced material: PBMCs, taken at surgery. The CDR3 reads CASCSTAGNTQYF. The CDR3 region has the DNA TGCGCCAGCTGCTCGACAGCGGGTAATACGCAGTATTTT.